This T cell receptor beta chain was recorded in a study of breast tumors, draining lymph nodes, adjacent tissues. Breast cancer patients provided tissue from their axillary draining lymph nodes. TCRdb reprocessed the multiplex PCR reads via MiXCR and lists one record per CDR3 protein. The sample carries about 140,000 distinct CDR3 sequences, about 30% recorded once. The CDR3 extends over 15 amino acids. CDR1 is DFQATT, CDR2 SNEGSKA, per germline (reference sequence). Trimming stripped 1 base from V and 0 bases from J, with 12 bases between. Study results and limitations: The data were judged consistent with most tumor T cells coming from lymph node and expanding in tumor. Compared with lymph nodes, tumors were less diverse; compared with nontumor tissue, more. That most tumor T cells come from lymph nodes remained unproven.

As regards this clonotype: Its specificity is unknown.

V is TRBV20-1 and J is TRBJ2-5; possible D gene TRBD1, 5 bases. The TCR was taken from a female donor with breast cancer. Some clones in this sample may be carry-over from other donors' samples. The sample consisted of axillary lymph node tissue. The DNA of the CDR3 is TGCAGTGCTAGAGGACAGCGAAGAGACCAAGAGACCCAGTACTTC. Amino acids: CSARGQRRDQETQYF.